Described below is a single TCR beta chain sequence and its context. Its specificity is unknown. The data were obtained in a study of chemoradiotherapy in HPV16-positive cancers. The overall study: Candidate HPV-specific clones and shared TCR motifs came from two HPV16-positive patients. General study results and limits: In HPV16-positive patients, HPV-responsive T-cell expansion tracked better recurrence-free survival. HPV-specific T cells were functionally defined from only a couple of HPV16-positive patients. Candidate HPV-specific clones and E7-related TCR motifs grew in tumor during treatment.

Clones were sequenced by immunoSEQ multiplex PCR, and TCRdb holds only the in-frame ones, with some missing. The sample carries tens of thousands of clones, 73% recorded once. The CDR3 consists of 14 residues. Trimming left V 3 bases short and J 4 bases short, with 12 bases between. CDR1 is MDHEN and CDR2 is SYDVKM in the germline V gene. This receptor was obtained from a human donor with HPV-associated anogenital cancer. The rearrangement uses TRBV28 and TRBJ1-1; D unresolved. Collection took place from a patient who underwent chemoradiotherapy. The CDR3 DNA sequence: TGTGCCAGCAGTTTCTTATTGGAGGGCACTGAAGCTTTCTTT. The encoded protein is CASSFLLEGTEAFF.